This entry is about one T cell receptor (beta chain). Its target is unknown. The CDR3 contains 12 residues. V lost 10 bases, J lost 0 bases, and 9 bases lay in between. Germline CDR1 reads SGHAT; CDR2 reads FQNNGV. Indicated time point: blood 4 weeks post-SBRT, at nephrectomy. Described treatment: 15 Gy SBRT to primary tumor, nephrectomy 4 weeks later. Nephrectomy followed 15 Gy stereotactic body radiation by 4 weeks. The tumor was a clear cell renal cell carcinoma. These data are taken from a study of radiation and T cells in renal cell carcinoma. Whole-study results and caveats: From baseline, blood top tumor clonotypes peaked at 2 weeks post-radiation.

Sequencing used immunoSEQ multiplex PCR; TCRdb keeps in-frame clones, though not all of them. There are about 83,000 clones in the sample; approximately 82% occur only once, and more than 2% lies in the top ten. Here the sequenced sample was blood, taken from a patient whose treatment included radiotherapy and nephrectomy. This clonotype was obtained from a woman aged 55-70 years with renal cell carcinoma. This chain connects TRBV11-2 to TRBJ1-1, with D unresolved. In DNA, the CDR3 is TGTGCCAACTCGAAGTTGAACACTGAAGCTTTCTTT. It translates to CANSKLNTEAFF.